The 4 T cell receptor beta chains in this list originate from one sample, sequenced in a study of identical twins. TCRdb recomputed calls from the 5' RACE reads with MiXCR, one row per CDR3 protein. The table shows about 700,000 distinct CDR3 sequences, with 5.5% to 6.5% occurring only once. The sequenced material came from naive T cells sorted from blood. The origin of the receptors is a man between 18 and 29 years old in good health.

This clonotype was picked up many times. CDR3 in amino acids: CASSPGQAYNEQFF. The DNA of the CDR3 is TGCGCCAGCAGCCCCGGACAGGCTTACAATGAGCAGTTCTTC. V is TRBV5-1 and J is TRBJ2-1; 7 nucleotides match TRBD1. The J segment lost 4 bases and the V segment lost 4 bases, leaving 5 bases of the junction unmatched. The V gene's germline CDR1 is SGHRS and CDR2 YFSETQ. The CDR3 totals 14 residues.

There are a few counts of this clonotype. The genes are TRBV12-3 or TRBV12-4 and TRBJ2-1; 11 positions agree with TRBD2. The J segment lost 15 bases and the V segment lost 4 bases, leaving 11 bases of the junction unmatched. CDR3 length: 14 residues. The CDR3 protein is CASSSSSGRSLLFF. Here the CDR3 DNA reads TGTGCCAGCAGTTCGTCTAGCGGGAGGAGTTTGTTGTTCTTC.

This clonotype was counted at least ten times. This chain links TRBV29-1 with TRBJ1-1; possible D gene TRBD1, 5 bases. The CDR3 is 12 amino acids. CDR1 is SQVTM and CDR2 is ANQGSEA in the germline V gene. The V end was cut by 7 bases, the J end by 6 bases, with 15 bases between. CDR3 sequence reads: CSGGVREAEAFF. The CDR3 region has the DNA TGCAGCGGAGGGGTAAGAGAGGCTGAAGCTTTCTTT.

This clonotype came up many times. The genes are TRBV27 and TRBJ2-7, with TRBD2 as a possible D gene (6 bases). V was pared by 5 bases and J by 0 bases, with 14 bases between. CDR1 is MNHEY, CDR2 SMNVEV, per germline (reference sequence). The CDR3 length is 15 residues. This CDR3 reads CASSLSGASSYEQYV. The CDR3 DNA reads TGTGCCAGCAGTCTTAGCGGTGCGAGCTCCTACGAGCAGTACGTC.